This TCR beta chain originates from a study of control samples from healthy donors and cancer patients (dated by TCRdb to 2020 to 2022). The table lists this clone with a count of one. Which antigen it targets is not known. Per-base qualities were not stored, and no clone one base away is much larger. Receptors were amplified or captured by the immunoSEQ multiplex PCR assay. Here the immuneACCESS table is served through TCRdb, limited to in-frame sequences with V and J called. Missing clones are a known gap in these copies; in checked studies unresolved V genes cover under half, and the rest lacks a known reason. The sample table shows about 61,000 clones, and 90% are seen once. The ten largest account for approximately 6% of the sample. Here V drops 3 bases and J drops 5 bases, and the junction holds 5 bases not matched to any gene. CDR1 and CDR2 (GTSNPN, SVGIG) derive from the germline V gene (reference sequence). The CDR3, from cysteine to phenylalanine, totals 14 residues. Left in the record is the CDR3 DNA by itself, 42 bases read in frame from the first base.

This sequence uses TRBV30 and TRBJ1-5, with 9 central nucleotides matching TRBD1. Sequenced material: PBMCs. This receptor was obtained from a man aged 55 to 69 with colorectal cancer. The CDR3 protein is CAWSLDRGDQPQHF. The bases read TGTGCCTGGAGCCTGGACAGGGGCGATCAGCCCCAGCATTTT.